The rows below give T cell receptor beta chains drawn from one sample of a study of CD8 T cells in Susac syndrome. One entry per CDR3 protein results from TCRdb running MiXCR on the immunoSEQ multiplex PCR reads. The sample lists a few hundred thousand distinct CDR3 sequences; around 89% were seen once. Material for sequencing was CD8+ T cells from PBMCs. The receptors originated from a human donor with multiple sclerosis. CDR3s include the opening cysteine and the closing phenylalanine or tryptophan. A D gene is named only where the DNA matches it firmly. Rows give clone size only sometimes, using once, few, many, or a class for an expanded clone.

V gene	clone size	J gene	D gene	CDR3 DNA	CDR3 protein
TRBV27	.	TRBJ2-1	TRBD2	TGTGCCAGCAGTTGGGTGGGAGGGAACAACAATGAGCAGTTCTTC	CASSWVGGNNNEQFF
TRBV7-9	few	TRBJ2-7	.	TGTGCCAGCAGCCAGCCGGGCCTCTCCTACGAGCAGTACTTC	CASSQPGLSYEQYF
TRBV29-1	.	TRBJ2-7	.	TGCAGCGTGGTGACGGGACAAACCTACGAGCAGTACTTC	CSVVTGQTYEQYF
TRBV14	.	TRBJ2-2	TRBD1	TGTGCCAGCAGCTCCCAGGGGACAGGTGCCGGGATTTTTTTCGGGGAGCTGTTTTTT	CASSSQGTGAGIFFGELFF
TRBV27	.	TRBJ2-7	.	TGTGCCAGCAGTCAGGGGGGGGAACTGTACTTC	CASSQGGELYF
TRBV19	.	TRBJ1-5	TRBD1	TGTGCCAGTAGTGTGGGACAGGGAAGCAATCAGCCCCAGCATTTT	CASSVGQGSNQPQHF
TRBV20-1	.	TRBJ2-6	TRBD2	TGCAGTGCTCCACCGGGGCTAGCGGGAGGCATGGCTGGGGCCAACGTCCTGACTTTC	CSAPPGLAGGMAGANVLTF
TRBV7-6	.	TRBJ2-5	.	TGTGCCAGCGCCCAACGTGGGGCCGCGATGGGGGGGGCGGCCCAAGAGACCCAGTACTTC	CASAQRGAAMGGAAQETQYF
TRBV3-1	once	TRBJ2-1	TRBD2	TGTGCCAGCAGCCAAGAGGTACTAGCGGTTGATGAGCAGTTCTTC	CASSQEVLAVDEQFF
TRBV6-5	.	TRBJ2-5	TRBD1	TGTGCCAGCAGGTGGGACAGCTCGGAGACCCAGTACTTC	CASRWDSSETQYF
TRBV6-2/TRBV6-3	.	TRBJ2-1	TRBD2	TGTGCCAGCAGTTACCCCGGGACTAGCGGGGCTGTTTCATCCTACAATGAGCAGTTCTTC	CASSYPGTSGAVSSYNEQFF
TRBV20-1	.	TRBJ2-1	TRBD2	TGCAGTGCTAGAGTAGCGGGAGGAGCATACAATGAGCAGTTCTTC	CSARVAGGAYNEQFF
TRBV30	.	TRBJ2-5	.	TGTGCCTGGAGTGAGTGGATCCAAGAGACCCAGCACTTC	CAWSEWIQETQHF
TRBV5-4	.	TRBJ2-7	TRBD1	TGTGCCAGCAGCTTGGCCGGGACAGGGAACGAGCAGTACTTC	CASSLAGTGNEQYF
TRBV28	.	TRBJ2-2	TRBD2	TGTGCCAGCAGTTTTTTCGCTAGCGGGACCGGGGAGCTGTTTTTT	CASSFFASGTGELFF
TRBV4-1	.	TRBJ1-2	.	TGCGCCAGCAGCCAAGATGGTGGGGACGGACCCCCCTATGGCTACACCTTC	CASSQDGGDGPPYGYTF
TRBV15	.	TRBJ2-5	.	TGTGCCACCTATACACCGGGGGAGCTACAGGGAGGCCAAGAGACCCAGTACTTC	CATYTPGELQGGQETQYF
TRBV12-3/TRBV12-4	.	TRBJ2-2	TRBD1	TGTGCCAGCAGTGAGGACAGGGGCGCCGGGGAGCTGTTTTTT	CASSEDRGAGELFF
TRBV19	.	TRBJ1-5	.	TGTGCCAGTAGGGCGGGGAGGAGCAATCAGCCCCAGCATTTT	CASRAGRSNQPQHF
TRBV28	.	TRBJ2-7	TRBD2	TGTGCCAGCAGATGGACTAGCGGAGACTACGAGCAGTACTTC	CASRWTSGDYEQYF
TRBV5-4	.	TRBJ1-2	.	TGTGCCAGCACCTTGAATCAAGCGATCCCCATGGTTAACTATGGCTACACCTTC	CASTLNQAIPMVNYGYTF
TRBV27	.	TRBJ1-3	.	TGTGCCAGCAGTTTTAACAGCGGAAACACCATATATTTT	CASSFNSGNTIYF
TRBV9	.	TRBJ1-2	.	TGTGCCAGCAGCGTATCGGTCAGGGATCTTGACTATGGCTACACCTTC	CASSVSVRDLDYGYTF
TRBV20-1	.	TRBJ2-5	.	TGCAGTGCTAGAGAGGCTGCCCCACAAGAGACCCAGTACTTC	CSAREAAPQETQYF
TRBV19	.	TRBJ2-5	TRBD2	TGTGCCAGTAGTGCCGGGACTAATGAGCAGACCCAGTACTTC	CASSAGTNEQTQYF
TRBV29-1	.	TRBJ2-3	.	TGCAGCGTTGAAGATCCAGGATTAGCTGCTAGCACAGATACGCAGTATTTT	CSVEDPGLAASTDTQYF
TRBV7-8	.	TRBJ2-2	.	TGTGCCAGCAGCTTAGACGCAGGGGGAGGGAACACCGGGGAGCTGTTTTTT	CASSLDAGGGNTGELFF
TRBV10-3	.	TRBJ1-1	TRBD1	TGTGCCATCAAAGGACAGGGTGTCACTGAAGCTTTCTTT	CAIKGQGVTEAFF
TRBV4-3	.	TRBJ2-6	.	TGCGCCAGCAGCCAAGATCAGGGCTCTGGGGCCAACGTCCTGACTTTC	CASSQDQGSGANVLTF
TRBV28	.	TRBJ2-5	TRBD1	TGTGCCAGCACACTAGACAGGGGGCGGGCAGAGACCCAGTACTTC	CASTLDRGRAETQYF
TRBV7-9	.	TRBJ1-4	.	TGTGCCAGCAGCTCTAGACAGGAGGGTAATGAAAAACTGTTTTTT	CASSSRQEGNEKLFF